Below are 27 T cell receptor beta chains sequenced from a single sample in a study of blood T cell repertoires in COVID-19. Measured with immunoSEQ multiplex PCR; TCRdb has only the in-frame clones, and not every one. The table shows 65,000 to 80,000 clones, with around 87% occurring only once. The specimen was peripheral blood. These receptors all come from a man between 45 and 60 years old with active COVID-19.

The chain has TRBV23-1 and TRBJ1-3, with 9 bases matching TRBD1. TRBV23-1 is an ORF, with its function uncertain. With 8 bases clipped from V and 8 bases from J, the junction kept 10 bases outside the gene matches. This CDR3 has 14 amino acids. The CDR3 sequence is CASEPGGQGDTIYF. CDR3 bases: TGCGCCAGCGAACCCGGGGGACAGGGAGACACCATATATTTT.

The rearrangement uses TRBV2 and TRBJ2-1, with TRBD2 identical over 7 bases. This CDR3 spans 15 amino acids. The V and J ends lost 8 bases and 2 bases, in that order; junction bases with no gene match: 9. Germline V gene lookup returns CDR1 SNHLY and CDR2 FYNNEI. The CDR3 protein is CASRQAGFAYNEQFF. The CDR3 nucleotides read TGTGCCAGCCGCCAAGCGGGGTTCGCCTACAATGAGCAGTTCTTC. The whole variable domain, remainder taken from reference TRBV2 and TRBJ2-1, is EPEVTQTPSHQVTQMGQEVILRCVPISNHLYFYWYRQILGQKVEFLVSFYNNEISEKSEIFDDQFSVERPDGSNFTLKIRSTKLEDSAMYFCASRQAGFAYNEQFFGPGTRLTVL.

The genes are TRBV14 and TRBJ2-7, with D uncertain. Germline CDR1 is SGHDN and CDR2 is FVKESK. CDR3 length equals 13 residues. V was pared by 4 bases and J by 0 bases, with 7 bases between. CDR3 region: CASSRRYSYEQYF. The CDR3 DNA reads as TGTGCCAGCAGCCGGCGGTACTCCTACGAGCAGTACTTC.

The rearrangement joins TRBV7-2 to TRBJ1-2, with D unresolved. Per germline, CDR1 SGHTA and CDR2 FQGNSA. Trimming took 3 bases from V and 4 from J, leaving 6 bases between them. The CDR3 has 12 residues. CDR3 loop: CASSLLGYGYTF. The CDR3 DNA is TGTGCCAGCAGCTTGCTCGGCTATGGCTACACCTTC.

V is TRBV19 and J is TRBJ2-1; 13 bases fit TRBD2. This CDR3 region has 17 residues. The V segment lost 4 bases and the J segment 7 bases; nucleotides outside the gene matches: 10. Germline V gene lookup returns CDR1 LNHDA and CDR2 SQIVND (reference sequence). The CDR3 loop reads CASSKRLAGGLRNEQFF. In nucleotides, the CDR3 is TGTGCCAGTAGTAAAAGACTAGCGGGGGGCTTAAGGAATGAGCAGTTCTTC.

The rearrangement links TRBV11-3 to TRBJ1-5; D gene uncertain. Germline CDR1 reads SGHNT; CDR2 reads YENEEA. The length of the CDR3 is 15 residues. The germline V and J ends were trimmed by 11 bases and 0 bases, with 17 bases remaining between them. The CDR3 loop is CAEGIRMYSNQPQHF. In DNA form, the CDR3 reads TGTGCCGAGGGTATCCGGATGTATAGCAATCAGCCCCAGCATTTT.

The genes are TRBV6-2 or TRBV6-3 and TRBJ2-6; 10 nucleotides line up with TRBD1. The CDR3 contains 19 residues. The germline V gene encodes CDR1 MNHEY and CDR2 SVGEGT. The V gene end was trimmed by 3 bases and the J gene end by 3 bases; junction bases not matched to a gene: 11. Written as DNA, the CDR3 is TGTGCCAGCAGTTATCCGGACAGGGGGTATTATAGTGGGGCCAACGTCCTGACTTTC. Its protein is CASSYPDRGYYSGANVLTF.

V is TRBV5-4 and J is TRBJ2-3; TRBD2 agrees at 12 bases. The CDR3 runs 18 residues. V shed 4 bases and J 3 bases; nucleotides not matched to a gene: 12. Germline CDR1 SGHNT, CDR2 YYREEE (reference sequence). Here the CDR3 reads CASSPTSGLAGRTDTQYF. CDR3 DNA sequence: TGTGCCAGCAGCCCGACCTCTGGACTAGCGGGAAGAACAGATACGCAGTATTTT.

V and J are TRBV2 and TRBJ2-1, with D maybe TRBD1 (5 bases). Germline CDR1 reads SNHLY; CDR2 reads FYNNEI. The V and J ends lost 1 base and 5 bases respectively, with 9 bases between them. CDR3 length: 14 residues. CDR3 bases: TGTGCCAGCAGTGAAGTCAGGGCGGACAATGAGCAGTTCTTC. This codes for CASSEVRADNEQFF.

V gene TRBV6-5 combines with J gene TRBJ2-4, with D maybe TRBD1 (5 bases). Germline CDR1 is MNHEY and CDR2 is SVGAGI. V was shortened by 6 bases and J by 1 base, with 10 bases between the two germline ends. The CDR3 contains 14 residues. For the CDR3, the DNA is TGTGCCAGCAGGCCAGGGTGGGCCAAAAACATTCAGTACTTC. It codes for CASRPGWAKNIQYF.

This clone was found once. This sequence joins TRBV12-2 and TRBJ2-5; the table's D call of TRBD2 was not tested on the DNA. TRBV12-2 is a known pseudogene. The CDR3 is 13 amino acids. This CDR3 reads CASRLVGGETQYF. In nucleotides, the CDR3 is TGTGCAAGTCGCTTAGTCGGCGGAGAGACCCAGTACTTC.

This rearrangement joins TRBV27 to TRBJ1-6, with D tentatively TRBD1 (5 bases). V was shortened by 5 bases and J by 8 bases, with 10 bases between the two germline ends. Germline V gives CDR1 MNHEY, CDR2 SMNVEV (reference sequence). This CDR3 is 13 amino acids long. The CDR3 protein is CASSEIRDSPLHF. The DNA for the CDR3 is TGTGCCAGCAGTGAAATCAGGGATTCACCCCTCCACTTT.

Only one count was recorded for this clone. CDR3 sequence (DNA): TGCGCCAGCAGCCAAAAGGTCGGGAGTCACGACGAGCAGTACTTC. It encodes CASSQKVGSHDEQYF. V gene TRBV4-3 combines with J gene TRBJ2-7; D might be TRBD2 (6 bases). Trimming removed 2 bases from V and 5 bases from J, with 16 bases in between. Germline CDR1 is LGHNA and CDR2 is YSLEER. The CDR3 sequence is 15 residues long.

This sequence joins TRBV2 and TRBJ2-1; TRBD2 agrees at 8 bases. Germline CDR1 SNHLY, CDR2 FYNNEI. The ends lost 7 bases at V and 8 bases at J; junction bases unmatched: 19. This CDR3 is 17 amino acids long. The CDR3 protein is CASMMTPGTRSLDEQFF. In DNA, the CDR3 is TGTGCCAGCATGATGACTCCCGGGACTAGGTCGTTGGATGAGCAGTTCTTC.

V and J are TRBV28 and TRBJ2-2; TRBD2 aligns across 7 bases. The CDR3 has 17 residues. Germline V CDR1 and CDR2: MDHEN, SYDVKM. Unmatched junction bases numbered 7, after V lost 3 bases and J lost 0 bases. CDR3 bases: TGTGCCAGCAGTTTCTCGCTAGCGGAACCGAACACCGGGGAGCTGTTTTTT. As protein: CASSFSLAEPNTGELFF. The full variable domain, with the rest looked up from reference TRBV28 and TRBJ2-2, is DVKVTQSSRYLVKRTGEKVFLECVQDMDHENMFWYRQDPGLGLRLIYFSYDVKMKEKGDIPEGYSVSREKKERFSLILESASTNQTSMYLCASSFSLAEPNTGELFFGEGSRLTVL.

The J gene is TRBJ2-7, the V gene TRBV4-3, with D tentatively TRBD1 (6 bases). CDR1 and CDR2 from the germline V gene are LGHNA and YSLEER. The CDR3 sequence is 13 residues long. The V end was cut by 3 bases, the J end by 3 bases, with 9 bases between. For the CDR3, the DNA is TGCGCCAGCAGCCAGGGGGCCTTCTACGAGCAGTACTTC. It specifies CASSQGAFYEQYF.

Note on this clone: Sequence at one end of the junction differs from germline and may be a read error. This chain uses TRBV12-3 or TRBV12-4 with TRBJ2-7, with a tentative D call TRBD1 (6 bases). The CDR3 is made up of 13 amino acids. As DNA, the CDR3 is TGTGCCAGCAGTCCAGCCTCCTGGGACATCCCTGTCTTC. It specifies CASSPASWDIPVF.

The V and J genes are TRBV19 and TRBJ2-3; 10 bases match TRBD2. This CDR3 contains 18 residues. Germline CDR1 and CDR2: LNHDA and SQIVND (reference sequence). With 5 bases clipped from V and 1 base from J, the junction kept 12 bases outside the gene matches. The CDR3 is CASSFSTGLAIRTDTQYF. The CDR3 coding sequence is TGTGCCAGTAGTTTTTCTACGGGACTAGCGATCCGCACAGATACGCAGTATTTT.

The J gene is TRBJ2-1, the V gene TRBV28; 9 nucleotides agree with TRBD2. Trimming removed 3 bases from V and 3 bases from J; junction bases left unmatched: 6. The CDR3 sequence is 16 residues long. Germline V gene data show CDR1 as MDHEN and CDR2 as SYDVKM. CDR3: CASSFGLAGIYNEQFF. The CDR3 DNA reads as TGTGCCAGCAGTTTCGGGCTAGCGGGAATCTACAATGAGCAGTTCTTC. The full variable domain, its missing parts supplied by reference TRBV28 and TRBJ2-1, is DVKVTQSSRYLVKRTGEKVFLECVQDMDHENMFWYRQDPGLGLRLIYFSYDVKMKEKGDIPEGYSVSREKKERFSLILESASTNQTSMYLCASSFGLAGIYNEQFFGPGTRLTVL.

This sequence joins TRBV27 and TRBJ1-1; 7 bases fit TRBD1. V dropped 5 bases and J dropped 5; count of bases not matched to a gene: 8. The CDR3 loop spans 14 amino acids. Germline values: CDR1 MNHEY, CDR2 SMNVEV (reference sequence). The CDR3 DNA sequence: TGTGCCAGCAGTCCTACCACAGGGGATACTGAAGCTTTCTTT. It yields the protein CASSPTTGDTEAFF.

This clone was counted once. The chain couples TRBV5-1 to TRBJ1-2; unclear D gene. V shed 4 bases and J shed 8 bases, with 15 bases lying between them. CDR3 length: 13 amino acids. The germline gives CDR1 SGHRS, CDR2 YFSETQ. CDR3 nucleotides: TGCGCCAGCAGCGACGTCGGAGAGGGAGGCTACACCTTC. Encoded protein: CASSDVGEGGYTF.

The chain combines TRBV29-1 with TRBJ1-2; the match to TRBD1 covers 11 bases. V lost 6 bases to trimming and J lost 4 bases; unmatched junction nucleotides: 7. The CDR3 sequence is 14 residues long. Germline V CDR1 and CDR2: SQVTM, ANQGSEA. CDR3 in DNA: TGCAGCGTCAGGGACAGGGGGTCTTCCTATGGCTACACCTTC. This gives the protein CSVRDRGSSYGYTF.

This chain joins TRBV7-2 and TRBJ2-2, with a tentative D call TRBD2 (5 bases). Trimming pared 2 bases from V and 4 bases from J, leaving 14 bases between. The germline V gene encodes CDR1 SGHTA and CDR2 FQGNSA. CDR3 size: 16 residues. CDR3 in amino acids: CASSLLAGRPTGELFF. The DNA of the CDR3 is TGTGCCAGCAGCTTACTGGCGGGCCGACCCACCGGGGAGCTGTTTTTT.

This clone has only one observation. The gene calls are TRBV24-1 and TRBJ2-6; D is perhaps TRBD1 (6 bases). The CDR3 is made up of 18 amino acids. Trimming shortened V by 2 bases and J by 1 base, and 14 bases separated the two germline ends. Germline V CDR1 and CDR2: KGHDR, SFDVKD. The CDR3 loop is CATSDWAPRGSGANVLTF. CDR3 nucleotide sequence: TGTGCCACCAGTGATTGGGCCCCAAGGGGGTCTGGGGCCAACGTCCTGACTTTC.

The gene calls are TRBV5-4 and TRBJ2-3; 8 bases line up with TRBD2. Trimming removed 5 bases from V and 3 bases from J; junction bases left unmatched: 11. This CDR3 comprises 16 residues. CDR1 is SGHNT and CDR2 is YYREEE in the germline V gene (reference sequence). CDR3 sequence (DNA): TGTGCCAGCAGTCCGCCGGGACTAGTTCTTACAGATACGCAGTATTTT. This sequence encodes CASSPPGLVLTDTQYF.

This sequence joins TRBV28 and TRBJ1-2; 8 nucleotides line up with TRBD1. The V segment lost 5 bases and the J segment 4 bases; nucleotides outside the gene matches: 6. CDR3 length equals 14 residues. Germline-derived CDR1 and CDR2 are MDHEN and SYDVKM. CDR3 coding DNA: TGTGCCAGCAGTACCTCGGACAGGGCCTATGGCTACACCTTC. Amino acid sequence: CASSTSDRAYGYTF.

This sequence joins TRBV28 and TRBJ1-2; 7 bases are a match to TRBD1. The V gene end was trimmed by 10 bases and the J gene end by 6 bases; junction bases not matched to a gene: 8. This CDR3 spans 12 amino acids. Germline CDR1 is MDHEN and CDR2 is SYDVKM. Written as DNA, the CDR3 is TGTGCCACCCAGACAGGGCGCAATGGCTACACCTTC. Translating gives CATQTGRNGYTF.